This paragraph covers one T cell receptor beta chain sequence. Its antigen remains unknown. This entry belongs to a study of cytomegalovirus exposure and HLA in healthy donors. Study summary: There were under 140 million unique TCR beta sequences, drawn from 150 million to 200 million T cells, in an earlier analysis.

The V and J ends lost 5 bases and 1 base respectively, with 9 bases between them. Germline V gene sequence: CDR1 SQVTM, CDR2 ANQGSEA. CDR3 length equals 12 residues. Broader study findings: Productive rates of about 90% or about 30% were seen for most TCR beta V segments in an earlier analysis. Accurate predictions that matched the HLA-A and HLA-B alleles of most subjects were reportedly made from TCR beta sequences.

The PCR was carried out with 60 Vbeta primers and 13 Jbeta primers. This table comes from immunoSEQ multiplex PCR, and its TCRdb copy is limited to in-frame clones, with some not included. The table lists about 130,000 clones, approximately 69% of them singletons, with 6.5% to 8% in the top ten. The clonotype originates from a man aged 40-49 years in good health and CMV-seropositive. The sequenced sample was PBMCs. The J gene is TRBJ2-7, the V gene TRBV29-1; D is ambiguous. The CDR3 is CSVLVQSYEQYF. Written as DNA, the CDR3 is TGCAGCGTTCTCGTTCAGTCCTACGAGCAGTACTTC.